These T cell receptor beta chains were read from a single sample in a study of shared clonotypes between healthy human individuals. The method was immunoSEQ multiplex PCR; TCRdb's version includes in-frame clones alone and lacks a portion of them. The repertoire consists of some 800,000 clones, with nearly 95% occurring once and the leading ten covering around 24%. Sequenced sample: naive CD8+ T cells sorted from blood. These receptors were taken from a man between 25 and 39 years old in good health. Each CDR3 is given with its conserved first and last residue. D genes are given only for firm matches. Some rows mark clone size as missing; the rest say once, few, many or name a class of expanded clone.

D,J,size,V,CDR3,DNA
TRBD2,TRBJ2-7,.,TRBV4-1,CASSQDMSSGFYEQYF,TGCGCCAGCAGCCAAGATATGTCTAGCGGATTCTACGAGCAGTACTTC
TRBD1,TRBJ1-1,.,TRBV19,CASRQGAGTEAFF,TGTGCCAGCAGACAGGGGGCTGGCACTGAAGCTTTCTTT
.,TRBJ2-7,few,TRBV7-9,CASSLESYEQYF,TGTGCCAGCAGCTTAGAGTCCTACGAGCAGTACTTC
.,TRBJ2-3,.,TRBV11-2,CASSLGGLTDTQYF,TGTGCCAGCAGCTTAGGAGGACTCACAGATACGCAGTATTTT
.,TRBJ1-1,.,TRBV7-9,CASSPPGTEAFF,TGTGCCAGCAGCCCTCCAGGGACTGAAGCTTTCTTT
.,TRBJ2-7,.,TRBV25-1,CASSVTSYEQYF,TGTGCCAGCAGTGTCACGTCCTACGAGCAGTACTTC
TRBD1,TRBJ1-1,.,TRBV7-9,CASSLARGGTEAFF,TGTGCCAGCAGCTTAGCCAGGGGGGGTACTGAAGCTTTCTTT
TRBD2,TRBJ2-3,.,TRBV27,CASNGLGRPADTQYF,TGTGCCAGCAACGGGCTCGGGAGGCCGGCAGATACGCAGTATTTT
TRBD2,TRBJ2-7,.,TRBV2,CASSGTSGRVEQYF,TGTGCCAGCAGTGGCACTAGCGGGAGGGTCGAGCAGTACTTC
.,TRBJ2-5,.,TRBV6-5,CASSPRGFQDLAQYF,TGTGCCAGCAGCCCTCGCGGGTTCCAGGATTTGGCCCAGTACTTC
.,TRBJ2-2,.,TRBV2,CASSAGYTGELFF,TGTGCCAGCAGTGCAGGGTACACCGGGGAGCTGTTTTTT
TRBD1,TRBJ1-2,once,TRBV19,CASMRDSRHYGYTF,TGTGCCAGTATGCGGGACAGCAGACACTATGGCTACACCTTC
TRBD2,TRBJ2-5,.,TRBV10-3,CAISESDQREAEQETQYF,TGTGCCATCAGTGAGTCAGATCAGCGGGAGGCCGAACAAGAGACCCAGTACTTC
.,TRBJ1-6,.,TRBV13,CASSLAGSNSPLHF,TGTGCCAGCAGCTTAGCAGGATCCAATTCACCCCTCCACTTT
TRBD2,TRBJ2-1,.,TRBV9,CASSAPSGNNEQFF,TGTGCCAGCAGCGCCCCAAGCGGGAACAATGAGCAGTTCTTC
TRBD1,TRBJ1-1,.,TRBV25-1,CASSVNRGHTEAFF,TGTGCCAGCAGTGTAAACAGGGGGCACACTGAAGCTTTCTTT